The next 31 T cell receptor beta chains were all read from a single sample in a study of T cell responses to AZD1222 COVID-19 vaccine. Assay: immunoSEQ multiplex PCR; the TCRdb copy retains only in-frame clones and omits some. The profile shows more than 110,000 clones, around 91% of them singletons. Sequencing was performed on peripheral blood, taken on day 0 of AZD1222 vaccination. The receptors were gathered from an adult in good health.

Here the CDR3 DNA reads TGTGCCAGCAACCTAGCGGGACCGGGGCCCAATCAGCCCCAGCATTTT. Residues: CASNLAGPGPNQPQHF. The rearrangement joins TRBV5-6 to TRBJ1-5, with D possibly matching TRBD1 (5 bases). Germline-derived CDR1 and CDR2 are SGHDT and YYEEEE. Trimming pared 6 bases from V and 3 bases from J, leaving 19 bases between. This CDR3 comprises 16 residues.

This chain joins TRBV6-4 and TRBJ2-1; a possible D gene is TRBD1 (5 bases). CDR1 is MRHNA, CDR2 SNTAGT, per germline. The V gene lost 5 bases and the J gene lost 5 bases, with 10 bases spanning the gap. CDR3 length equals 13 residues. DNA of the CDR3: TGTGCCAGCAGTCTACAGGAACACAATGAGCAGTTCTTC. Translated, it gives CASSLQEHNEQFF.

V usage is TRBV7-5 and J usage is TRBJ1-5; the table's D call, TRBD1, has no DNA check behind it. TRBV7-5 is annotated as a pseudogene. This CDR3 is 16 amino acids long. DNA of the CDR3: TGTGCCAGAAGCTTTCTCCAGGGTGAGGTCGCTCAGCCCCAGCATTTT. Its translation: CARSFLQGEVAQPQHF.

CDR3 nucleotide sequence: TGCGCCAGCAGCCTTACAGGGGGCGAAAAACTGTTTTTT. This gives the protein CASSLTGGEKLFF. The chain links TRBV4-1 to TRBJ1-4; 9 nucleotides align to TRBD1. With 4 bases clipped from V and 8 bases from J, the junction kept 2 bases outside the gene matches. CDR3 length equals 13 residues. Per the germline V gene, CDR1 is MGHRA and CDR2 is YSYEKL.

The genes are TRBV3-1 (or the pseudogene TRBV3-2) and TRBJ1-2; possible D gene TRBD1, 6 bases. The CDR3 has 14 residues. The germline gives CDR1 LGHDT, CDR2 YNNKEL (reference sequence). With 6 bases removed from V and 2 bases from J, the gap between germline ends came to 13 bases. For the CDR3, the DNA is TGTGCCAGCAGGCAAAAGGGGGGCAACTATGGCTACACCTTC. Translation gives CASRQKGGNYGYTF.

The rearrangement joins TRBV7-9 to TRBJ1-1; D is unclear. Per germline, CDR1 SEHNR and CDR2 FQNEAQ (reference sequence). V was cut by 1 base and J by 3 bases, with 15 bases left in between. This CDR3 contains 16 residues. CDR3 protein: CASSLGLGSGDTEAFF. The CDR3, as DNA: TGTGCCAGCAGCTTAGGATTAGGTTCCGGGGACACTGAAGCTTTCTTT.

Written as DNA, the CDR3 is TGTGCCAGCAGCTCTAGGCGGGACAGGACTGTCTACAATGAGCAGTTCTTC. Translation gives CASSSRRDRTVYNEQFF. The rearrangement uses TRBV11-2 and TRBJ2-1, with 8 nucleotides matching TRBD1. CDR1 is SGHAT and CDR2 is FQNNGV in the germline V gene. After removal of 4 bases from V and 3 bases from J, the junction contained 11 bases not matched to a gene. The CDR3 is made up of 17 amino acids.

On this clone: At one end, the junction sequence differs from germline, possibly due to a read error. V and J are TRBV6-4 and TRBJ2-2, with TRBD2 identical over 7 bases. This CDR3 is 16 amino acids long. CDR1 and CDR2 (germline): MRHNA, SNTAGT. The CDR3 coding sequence is TGTGTCAGCAGTGACGGGAGGAGTTCGAACACCGGGGAGCTGTTTTTT. It translates to CVSSDGRSSNTGELFF.

This clone was recorded only once. J is TRBJ1-1 and V is TRBV5-1, with D tentatively TRBD1 (5 bases). Per germline, CDR1 SGHRS and CDR2 YFSETQ. This CDR3 contains 15 residues. V lost 1 base to trimming and J lost 8 bases, with 18 bases between them. The CDR3 region is CASSLKIAGGGEAFF. CDR3 DNA sequence: TGCGCCAGCAGCTTGAAGATTGCGGGGGGTGGAGAAGCTTTCTTT.

V is TRBV28 and J is TRBJ2-4; D is unresolved. Trimming removed 2 bases from V and 2 bases from J, with 7 bases in between. CDR1 is MDHEN, CDR2 SYDVKM, per germline. The CDR3 runs 14 residues. The CDR3 nucleotides read TGTGCCAGCAGTTTAGTGGGTCCCAAAAACATTCAGTACTTC. Translated: CASSLVGPKNIQYF.

This chain connects TRBV6-6 to TRBJ2-7; perhaps TRBD2 as D (5 bases). The CDR3 extends over 13 amino acids. Germline values: CDR1 MNHNY, CDR2 SVGAGI (reference sequence). Trimming stripped 0 bases from V and 5 bases from J, with 8 bases between. The CDR3 loop reads CASSYSRGNEQYF. The DNA for the CDR3 is TGTGCCAGCAGTTACTCGAGAGGGAACGAGCAGTACTTC.

This rearrangement joins TRBV4-2 to TRBJ2-2; D gene uncertain. The CDR3 runs to 14 residues. V lost 1 base and J 2 bases, leaving 5 bases between the germline ends. CDR1 is LGHNA, CDR2 YNFKEQ, per germline. CDR3 nucleotides: TGTGCCAGCAGCCAAGTTTACAACACCGGGGAGCTGTTTTTT. Its translation: CASSQVYNTGELFF.

This clone has more than one count but fewer than ten. This sequence joins TRBV7-2 and TRBJ1-1, with a possible D match to TRBD1 (6 bases). Germline V gene lookup returns CDR1 SGHTA and CDR2 FQGNSA. Deletions cut 4 bases from V and 4 bases from J, with 10 bases between. CDR3 length: 13 residues. CDR3 in DNA: TGTGCCAGCAGCTACAGGGATGGCACTGAAGCTTTCTTT. Translating it yields CASSYRDGTEAFF.

The V call is TRBV5-4, the J call TRBJ1-1; D unclear. Germline CDR1 is SGHNT and CDR2 is YYREEE (reference sequence). The germline V and J ends were trimmed by 2 bases and 0 bases, with 5 bases remaining between them. The CDR3 sequence is 13 residues long. The CDR3 sequence: CASSLALNTEAFF. CDR3 coding DNA: TGTGCCAGCAGCTTAGCGCTGAACACTGAAGCTTTCTTT.

This chain connects TRBV30 to TRBJ2-7; a weak D match, TRBD1 (5 bases). There are 16 residues in the CDR3. Germline lookup yields CDR1 GTSNPN and CDR2 SVGIG (reference sequence). V dropped 0 bases and J dropped 4 bases, with 19 bases sitting between them. This chain's CDR3 is CAWSVSRDWQGYEQYF. CDR3 nucleotide sequence: TGTGCCTGGAGTGTTAGTAGAGATTGGCAGGGTTACGAGCAGTACTTC.

The gene calls are TRBV7-9 and TRBJ2-3, with a possible D match to TRBD2 (7 bases). V lost 5 bases and J 6 bases, leaving 21 bases between the germline ends. CDR1 SEHNR and CDR2 FQNEAQ come from the germline V gene (reference sequence). The CDR3 runs 16 residues. CDR3 amino acids: CASSASLGGGPDTQYF. The CDR3 bases are TGTGCCAGCAGCGCTTCACTAGGGGGAGGGCCGGATACGCAGTATTTT.

The rearrangement joins TRBV5-5 to TRBJ1-1; D is undetermined. This CDR3 comprises 15 residues. Deletions cut 4 bases from V and 2 bases from J, with 15 bases between. CDR1 SGHKS and CDR2 YYEKEE come from the germline V gene (reference sequence). The CDR3 bases are TGTGCCAGCAGCCCGTTGGACGGACCCAACACTGAAGCTTTCTTT. As protein: CASSPLDGPNTEAFF.

This CDR3 reads CASSTRDRVYNEQFF. The CDR3 bases are TGTGCCAGCAGTACCCGGGACAGGGTCTACAATGAGCAGTTCTTC. The chain is built from TRBV11-2 and TRBJ2-1, with TRBD1 identical over 9 bases. V dropped 6 bases and J dropped 3; count of bases not matched to a gene: 6. The CDR3 runs 15 residues. Germline CDR1 and CDR2: SGHAT and FQNNGV.

This clone was observed once. The chain links TRBV6-1 to TRBJ1-6; TRBD1 agrees at 8 bases. The CDR3 contains 17 residues. V gave up 3 bases and J gave up 2 bases; unmatched junction bases: 6. Germline lookup yields CDR1 MNHNS and CDR2 SASEGT. In DNA form, the CDR3 reads TGTGCCAGCAGTGAGCCCGCAGGGGGCACCTATAATTCACCCCTCCACTTT. Protein sequence: CASSEPAGGTYNSPLHF.

For the CDR3, the DNA is TGTGCCAGCAGTATACAACCGGACAGGGCCCAGCATTTT. Translating gives CASSIQPDRAQHF. V gene TRBV27 combines with J gene TRBJ1-5, with 8 bases fitting TRBD1. Trimming cost V 5 bases and J 11 bases; bases outside gene matches: 8. The germline V gene encodes CDR1 MNHEY and CDR2 SMNVEV (reference sequence). This CDR3 has 13 residues.

This chain joins TRBV18 and TRBJ2-1; D is perhaps TRBD1 or TRBD2 (5 bases each). The CDR3 is made up of 14 amino acids. The V end was cut by 5 bases, the J end by 4 bases, with 12 bases between. The V gene's germline CDR1 is KGHSH and CDR2 LQKENI. CDR3 in amino acids: CASSSGTDYNEQFF. CDR3 nucleotide sequence: TGTGCCAGCTCATCCGGGACGGATTACAATGAGCAGTTCTTC.

The chain is built from TRBV28 and TRBJ2-7; D possibly matches TRBD1 or TRBD2 (5 bases each). The V gene lost 7 bases and the J gene lost 0 bases, with 10 bases spanning the gap. The CDR3 length is 13 residues. Germline V gives CDR1 MDHEN, CDR2 SYDVKM. The CDR3 nucleotides read TGTGCCAGCATCCGGGGCTCCTCCTACGAGCAGTACTTC. Protein product: CASIRGSSYEQYF.

This chain links TRBV20-1 with TRBJ1-1; 9 nucleotides match TRBD1. This CDR3 spans 11 amino acids. The germline V gene has CDR1 DFQATT and CDR2 SNEGSKA (reference sequence). The V segment lost 3 bases and the J segment 12 bases; nucleotides outside the gene matches: 5. The CDR3 here is CSASGDRVTFF. CDR3 sequence (DNA): TGCAGTGCTAGTGGGGACAGGGTGACTTTCTTT.

This chain uses TRBV5-8 with TRBJ2-7; 7 positions agree with TRBD1. Germline V gives CDR1 SGHTS, CDR2 YDEGEE. The CDR3 is 13 residues long. V lost 2 bases, J lost 4 bases, and 3 bases stayed unmatched. CDR3 sequence (DNA): TGTGCCAGCAGCTTAGACAGGGTATACGAGCAGTACTTC. Encoded protein: CASSLDRVYEQYF.

This clone was seen a few times. CDR3 bases: TGTGCCAGCAGCGCCACACAACGCTCCTACGAGCAGTACTTC. It codes for CASSATQRSYEQYF. V usage is TRBV5-4 and J usage is TRBJ2-7; no definite D call. The CDR3 loop spans 14 amino acids. The germline V gene encodes CDR1 SGHNT and CDR2 YYREEE (reference sequence). Trimming shortened V by 4 bases and J by 0 bases, and 11 bases separated the two germline ends. The full variable domain, rest sourced from reference TRBV5-4 and TRBJ2-7, is ETGVTQSPTHLIKTRGQQVTLRCSSQSGHNTVSWYQQALGQGPQFIFQYYREEENGRGNFPPRFSGLQFPNYSSELNVNALELDDSALYLCASSATQRSYEQYFGPGTRLTVT.

The V call is TRBV2, the J call TRBJ1-3; D unclear. The CDR3 runs to 15 residues. CDR1 is SNHLY, CDR2 FYNNEI, per germline. Deletions cut 3 bases from V and 4 bases from J, with 13 bases between. The CDR3 DNA reads as TGTGCCAGCAGTGAGGTTCGGGTTATGGGAAACACCATATATTTT. Its protein is CASSEVRVMGNTIYF.

The V call is TRBV28, the J call TRBJ1-2; possibly TRBD1 for D (6 bases). CDR3 length: 14 residues. V lost 3 bases and J lost 4, with 12 bases in between. Germline assignment: CDR1 MDHEN and CDR2 SYDVKM. As DNA, the CDR3 is TGTGCCAGCAGTTTGGGAGGACAGCCCTATGGCTACACCTTC. Translation gives CASSLGGQPYGYTF.

This rearrangement joins TRBV19 to TRBJ1-2, with D possibly matching TRBD1 (6 bases). Per the germline V gene, CDR1 is LNHDA and CDR2 is SQIVND (reference sequence). The CDR3 contains 13 residues. Trimming left V 6 bases short and J 6 bases short, with 14 bases between. The CDR3 nucleotides are TGTGCCAGTAGGCAACCCAGGGGCAATGGCTACACCTTC. Translating it yields CASRQPRGNGYTF.

The rearrangement joins TRBV14 to TRBJ1-1; the match to TRBD1 covers 7 bases. Trimming took 1 base from V and 5 from J; bases not matched to a gene: 4. From germline, CDR1 is SGHDN and CDR2 FVKESK. The CDR3 consists of 14 residues. CDR3 coding DNA: TGTGCCAGCAGCCAAGGACAGGGCTGGACTGAAGCTTTCTTT. Translating gives CASSQGQGWTEAFF.

The chain has TRBV19 and TRBJ2-5; D is unclear. The CDR3 has 17 residues. Germline CDR1 is LNHDA and CDR2 is SQIVND (reference sequence). Trimming stripped 4 bases from V and 1 base from J, with 19 bases between. In DNA form, the CDR3 reads TGTGCCAGTAGTACTTACCACTCTAGAGCCGTCCAAGAGACCCAGTACTTC. Its protein is CASSTYHSRAVQETQYF. The variable domain in full, completed from reference TRBV19 and TRBJ2-5, reads DGGITQSPKYLFRKEGQNVTLSCEQNLNHDAMYWYRQDPGQGLRLIYYSQIVNDFQKGDIAEGYSVSREKKESFPLTVTSAQKNPTAFYLCASSTYHSRAVQETQYFGPGTRLLVL.

The V gene is TRBV18, the J gene TRBJ2-1, with 9 nucleotides matching TRBD1. J was trimmed by 4 bases and V by 5 bases; bases with no gene match: 6. Germline V gene data show CDR1 as KGHSH and CDR2 as LQKENI. The CDR3 covers 15 residues. This chain's CDR3 is CASSSGTGLYNEQFF. The CDR3, as DNA: TGTGCCAGCTCATCCGGGACAGGGTTATACAATGAGCAGTTCTTC. Looking up the rest from reference TRBV18 and TRBJ2-1 gives the full variable domain: NAGVMQNPRHLVRRRGQEARLRCSPMKGHSHVYWYRQLPEEGLKFMVYLQKENIIDESGMPKERFSAEFPKEGPSILRIQQVVRGDSAAYFCASSSGTGLYNEQFFGPGTRLTVL.